This T cell receptor beta chain was sequenced during a study of CD8 T cells in ankylosing spondylitis (dated by TCRdb to the late 2010s). Looking at the study overall: The study set out to find disease-linked TCR variants by profiling T cell receptor beta repertoires in ankylosing spondylitis patients and healthy donors. The whole study cohort included 108 healthy donors and 20 to 25 ankylosing spondylitis patients. Samples of peripheral blood were taken, and for ankylosing spondylitis patients, synovial fluid was collected as well.

This clonotype was observed at least ten times. Its binding antigen is unknown. No quality values exist for individual bases; no much larger clone is one base distant. The investigation overall reported the following: Blood from ankylosing spondylitis patients appeared to be characterized by a TCR beta motif composed of roughly eight highly homologous amino acid variants. The disease-linked clones had a CD8+ phenotype and were found at relatively low frequencies in peripheral blood. Some of the motif variants had been reported before in the synovial fluid and blood of reactive arthritis patients, a finding that suggests common disease-initiation mechanisms. The disease-linked clones were reported as significantly enriched in matched synovial fluid samples from ankylosing spondylitis patients.

The trim is 2 bases for V and 13 bases for J, with a gap of 12 bases between the germline ends. CDR1 and CDR2 are drawn from the germline V gene (reference sequence): DFQATT, SNEGSKA. Including the terminal cysteine and phenylalanine, the CDR3 comprises 12 residues. Only the CDR3 DNA stays, 36 bases, in frame from base 1. The instrument given in TCRdb is Illumina HiSeq 2500. Quantitative 5'-RACE with molecular barcodes was used to prepare TCR beta libraries. The original pipeline was this. Disease-linked TCR variants were identified with a new computational method built on a probabilistic model of VDJ rearrangement. The public reads were reprocessed in TCRdb via fastp at Q25 and MiXCR, keeping in-frame beta chains. Each entry is one CDR3 protein sequence, shown with its most common DNA and genes. The V and J calls here are based on TCRdb, not the publication. In this sample the table shows about 360,000 distinct CDR3 sequences, 20% of which occur a single time. Roughly 14% of the sample is in the top ten clones.

The sequence came from a male donor with ankylosing spondylitis or in good health (not recorded which). The specimen sequenced was blood, either unsorted or a sorted T cell fraction (not recorded which). The chain was built from TRBV20-1 and TRBJ1-6; the D gene cannot be resolved reliably. CDR3 protein: CSARLTGSPLHF. The nucleotides read TGCAGTGCTAGATTGACTGGAAGCCCCCTCCACTTT.